This T cell receptor beta chain was identified in a study of blood T cell repertoires in COVID-19. Across the study: Italy, Spain and the United States were the sources of the convalescent and acute COVID-19 samples.

The CDR3 has 15 amino acids. V was pared by 4 bases and J by 7 bases, with 20 bases between. Germline CDR1 reads SGHDT; CDR2 reads YYEEEE. Residents of about 25 US areas, aged about 18 to 95 years, made up the participants. The study counted Cohort 3 donors as recovered given two negative PCRs, clearance, or symptom resolution. This clone was seen a handful of times. The protocol was immunoSEQ multiplex PCR, while the TCRdb copy is restricted to in-frame clones and leaves out a portion. In the table there are about 160,000 clones, around four fifths of which are singletons. The chain joins TRBV5-6 to TRBJ1-2; tentative D call: TRBD1 (6 bases). This receptor was taken from a man aged 45-65 years who had recovered from COVID-19. The sequencing input was PBMCs or T cells enriched from blood (not recorded which). DNA for the CDR3: TGTGCCAGCAGCCATTGGACAGTCGGGACCGGTGGCTACACCTTC. It yields the protein CASSHWTVGTGGYTF.